This T cell receptor beta chain stems from a study of OX40 agonist ivuxolimab in advanced cancers. Study-level information: Every patient in dose escalation had hepatocellular carcinoma, melanoma, renal cell or head and neck cancer. At around 81% male, the cohort had a mean age of about 60 years, ranging from roughly 20 to 90.

The CDR3 is 16 residues long. The V segment lost 1 base and the J segment 6 bases; nucleotides outside the gene matches: 8. Germline-derived CDR1 and CDR2 are SNHLY and FYNNEI. Sampled blood was obtained at baseline, cycle 4 day 1, and cycle 7 day 1. Profiling relied on immunoSEQ multiplex PCR, and the TCRdb table lists in-frame clones only, not all of them. The sample yields fewer than 25,000 clones, about four fifths seen once. Regarding the study as a whole: In CD8+ T cells, expanded clones were on average more numerous than in CD4+.

Note on this clone: Its antigen is undetermined.

This TCR was recovered from an adult with an advanced solid tumor such as melanoma, head and neck, liver or kidney cancer. Sequences were derived from CD4+ or CD8+ T cells sorted from blood, sampled in a trial of the OX40 agonist ivuxolimab. The V call is TRBV2, the J call TRBJ1-5; 8 nucleotides line up with TRBD1. The CDR3 DNA sequence: TGTGCCAGCAGTGAAGTTTGGACAGGGACGGGTCAGCCCCAGCATTTT. Protein: CASSEVWTGTGQPQHF.